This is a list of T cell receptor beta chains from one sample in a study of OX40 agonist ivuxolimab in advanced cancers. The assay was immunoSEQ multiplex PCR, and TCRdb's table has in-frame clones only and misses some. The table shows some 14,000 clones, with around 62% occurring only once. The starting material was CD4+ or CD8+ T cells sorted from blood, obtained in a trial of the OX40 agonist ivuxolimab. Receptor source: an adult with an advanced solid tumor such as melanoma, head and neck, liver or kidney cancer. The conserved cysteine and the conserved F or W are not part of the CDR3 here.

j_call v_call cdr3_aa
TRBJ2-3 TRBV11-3 ASSRYTGRGSADTQY
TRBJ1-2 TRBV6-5 ASSYSLAGAYGYT
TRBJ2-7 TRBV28 ASSTAGEQY
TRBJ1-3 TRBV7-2 ASSPKGFSGNTIY
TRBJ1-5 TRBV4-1 ASSQEDRGYQPQH
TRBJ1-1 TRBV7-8 ASSLTPSQALTEAF
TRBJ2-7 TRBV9 ASSVGWQGGYEQY
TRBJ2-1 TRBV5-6 ASSLGPYPQF
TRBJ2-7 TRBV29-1 SGPSGQVTYEQY
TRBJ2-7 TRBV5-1 ASNGLNYEQY